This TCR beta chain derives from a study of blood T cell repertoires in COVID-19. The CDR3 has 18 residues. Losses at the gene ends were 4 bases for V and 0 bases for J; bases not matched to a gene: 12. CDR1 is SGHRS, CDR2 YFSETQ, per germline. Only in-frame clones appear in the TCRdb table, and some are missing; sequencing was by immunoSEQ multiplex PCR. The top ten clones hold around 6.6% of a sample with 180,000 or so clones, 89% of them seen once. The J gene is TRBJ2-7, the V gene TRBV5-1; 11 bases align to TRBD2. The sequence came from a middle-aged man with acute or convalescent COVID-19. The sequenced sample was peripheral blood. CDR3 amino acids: CASSVGLAGGPSSYEQYF. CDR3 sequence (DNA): TGCGCCAGCAGCGTGGGCCTAGCGGGGGGTCCGAGCTCCTACGAGCAGTACTTC.